The 9 T cell receptor beta chains reported below all come from one sample, sequenced in a study of T cell repertoires in cytomegalovirus infection. TCRdb re-derived calls from the reads in MiXCR, one entry per CDR3 protein. The sample lists around 210,000 distinct CDR3 sequences, roughly 6.5% seen once, with around 6.5% in the top ten. Material for sequencing was PBMCs. The origin of the receptors is a human donor in good health (CMV status not recorded). Some clones in this sample may be carry-over from other donors' samples.

This clonotype has at least ten counts. The chain combines TRBV20-1 with TRBJ1-1, with D unclear. The CDR3 is 12 residues long. In germline, CDR1 is DFQATT, CDR2 SNEGSKA (reference sequence). The V and J ends lost 6 bases and 2 bases respectively, with 10 bases between them. CDR3 in amino acids: CSALGPNTEAFF. The DNA of the CDR3 is TGCAGTGCGCTAGGGCCCAACACTGAAGCTTTCTTT.

The table lists this clonotype with many counts. The rearrangement uses TRBV29-1 and TRBJ2-7; D could derive from TRBD1 or TRBD2 (5 bases each). Germline V lookup: CDR1 SQVTM, CDR2 ANQGSEA. V gave up 5 bases and J gave up 9 bases, with 23 bases separating them. The length of the CDR3 is 14 residues. DNA for the CDR3: TGCAGCGTTAACGATGAGGGGATCGACCGCGGGCAGTACTTC. It encodes CSVNDEGIDRGQYF.

This clonotype was found many times. V gene TRBV7-8 combines with J gene TRBJ1-4; no clear D gene. Germline V gene lookup returns CDR1 SGHVS and CDR2 FQNEAQ. Trimming stripped 0 bases from V and 8 bases from J, with 7 bases between. The CDR3 has 13 amino acids. The CDR3 DNA sequence: TGTGCCAGCAGCTTAGCTTCCACGGAAAAACTGTTTTTT. Translation: CASSLASTEKLFF.

This clonotype appeared many times. The V gene is TRBV11-2, the J gene TRBJ1-1, with D unresolved. Germline V gives CDR1 SGHAT, CDR2 FQNNGV. V was trimmed by 5 bases and J by 4 bases, leaving 20 bases between them. This CDR3 comprises 16 residues. CDR3 residues: CASSTWEGSWGTEAFF. The CDR3 nucleotides are TGTGCCAGCAGCACCTGGGAGGGTTCCTGGGGCACTGAAGCTTTCTTT.

This clonotype was counted many times. This chain joins TRBV29-1 and TRBJ2-1, with 7 bases matching TRBD1. CDR3 length: 13 residues. Trimming took 7 bases from V and 0 from J; bases not matched to a gene: 3. CDR1 is SQVTM, CDR2 ANQGSEA, per germline. CDR3 nucleotide sequence: TGCAGCGGGGGACAGAACTCCTACAATGAGCAGTTCTTC. It codes for CSGGQNSYNEQFF.

The chain joins TRBV7-9 to TRBJ1-1, with 7 bases fitting TRBD1. Germline CDR1 SEHNR, CDR2 FQNEAQ (reference sequence). Trimming removed 2 bases from V and 7 bases from J; junction bases left unmatched: 4. The CDR3 totals 13 residues. This chain's CDR3 is CASSLTGQIEAFF. Written as DNA, the CDR3 is TGTGCCAGCAGCTTAACGGGACAGATTGAAGCTTTCTTT.

This clonotype appeared many times. The chain recombines TRBV6-5 with TRBJ1-1; D uncertain. With 2 bases removed from V and 3 bases from J, the gap between germline ends came to 7 bases. This CDR3 spans 13 amino acids. Per germline, CDR1 MNHEY and CDR2 SVGAGI. This CDR3 is CASSYQDDTEAFF. The CDR3, as DNA: TGTGCCAGCAGTTACCAGGACGACACTGAAGCTTTCTTT.

At least ten counts were recorded for this clonotype. The V and J genes are TRBV3-1 and TRBJ2-2; D call uncertain. Germline assignment: CDR1 LGHDT and CDR2 YNNKEL (reference sequence). The CDR3 consists of 12 residues. The V end lost 6 bases, the J end lost 1 base, and 3 bases lay between the germline ends. CDR3 in DNA: TGTGCCAGCAGTATGAACACCGGGGAGCTGTTTTTT. Translation gives CASSMNTGELFF.

V usage is TRBV27 and J usage is TRBJ1-2; unclear D gene. The V gene lost 8 bases and the J gene lost 5 bases, with 18 bases spanning the gap. Germline V gives CDR1 MNHEY, CDR2 SMNVEV (reference sequence). The CDR3 length is 14 residues. The CDR3 bases are TGTGCCAGCCGACGCCCGGGCAGCGATTATGGCTACACCTTC. Protein: CASRRPGSDYGYTF.